The 16 T cell receptor beta chains below were found in one sample sequenced in a study of OX40 agonist ivuxolimab in advanced cancers. Sequencing used immunoSEQ multiplex PCR; TCRdb keeps in-frame clones, though not all of them. The repertoire consists of 80,000 to 100,000 clones, with approximately 87% occurring once and the leading ten covering over 4.5%. The material was CD4+ or CD8+ T cells sorted from blood, obtained in a trial of the OX40 agonist ivuxolimab. The source is an adult with an advanced solid tumor such as melanoma, head and neck, liver or kidney cancer.

CDR3 sequence reads: CASNPPGAGDNEQFF. CDR3 sequence (DNA): TGTGCCAGCAATCCTCCGGGGGCGGGTGACAATGAGCAGTTCTTC. The V gene is TRBV27, the J gene TRBJ2-1; D may be TRBD1 or TRBD2 (6 bases each). Germline V CDR1 and CDR2: MNHEY, SMNVEV (reference sequence). V was clipped by 7 bases and J by 5 bases, with 18 bases between them. The CDR3 consists of 15 residues.

This chain connects TRBV6-6 to TRBJ2-7; tentatively, D is TRBD1 or TRBD2 (6 bases each). Germline CDR1 is MNHNY and CDR2 is SVGAGI (reference sequence). V lost 5 bases and J lost 0, with 14 bases in between. The length of the CDR3 is 15 residues. The CDR3: CASSPRGLSSYEQYF. DNA of the CDR3: TGTGCCAGCAGTCCCCGGGGGCTTAGCTCCTACGAGCAGTACTTC.

The genes are TRBV5-1 and TRBJ2-1, with 7 bases that match TRBD2. The trim removed 0 bases at V and 8 bases at J, leaving 8 bases unmatched. CDR1 and CDR2 from the germline V gene are SGHRS and YFSETQ. The CDR3 contains 15 residues. CDR3 nucleotide sequence: TGCGCCAGCAGCTTGGGTCGAAGCGGGACTGATGAGCAGTTCTTC. Protein: CASSLGRSGTDEQFF. Supplemented by reference TRBV5-1 and TRBJ2-1, the full variable domain reads KAGVTQTPRYLIKTRGQQVTLSCSPISGHRSVSWYQQTPGQGLQFLFEYFSETQRNKGNFPGRFSGRQFSNSRSEMNVSTLELGDSALYLCASSLGRSGTDEQFFGPGTRLTVL.

V and J are TRBV2 and TRBJ2-3; D is perhaps TRBD1 or TRBD2 (6 bases each). The V end was cut by 2 bases, the J end by 5 bases, with 11 bases between. This CDR3 spans 14 amino acids. The germline V gene encodes CDR1 SNHLY and CDR2 FYNNEI. The chain's CDR3 is CASSEWGAEDTQYF. The CDR3 coding sequence is TGTGCCAGCAGTGAATGGGGGGCGGAAGATACGCAGTATTTT.

The chain has TRBV13 and TRBJ2-1; D unclear. Germline CDR1 is PRHDT and CDR2 is FYEKMQ (reference sequence). The CDR3 sequence is 14 residues long. The V end was cut by 2 bases, the J end by 6 bases, with 11 bases between. The CDR3 DNA sequence: TGTGCCAGCAGCTTAAATACCCCCGGCAATGAGCAGTTCTTC. It translates to CASSLNTPGNEQFF.

This chain links TRBV19 with TRBJ1-3; tentatively, D is TRBD1 (6 bases). CDR1 is LNHDA and CDR2 is SQIVND in the germline V gene (reference sequence). The CDR3 is 15 amino acids. With 5 bases removed from V and 2 bases from J, the gap between germline ends came to 13 bases. The CDR3 loop reads CASSLGAMPGNTIYF. Written as DNA, the CDR3 is TGTGCCAGTAGTCTGGGGGCGATGCCTGGAAACACCATATATTTT. The full variable domain, completed using reference TRBV19 and TRBJ1-3, is DGGITQSPKYLFRKEGQNVTLSCEQNLNHDAMYWYRQDPGQGLRLIYYSQIVNDFQKGDIAEGYSVSREKKESFPLTVTSAQKNPTAFYLCASSLGAMPGNTIYFGEGSWLTVV.

CDR3: CASSLAGGVNSPLHF. CDR3 in DNA: TGTGCCAGCAGCTTGGCAGGGGGCGTCAATTCACCCCTCCACTTT. The V and J genes are TRBV5-5 and TRBJ1-6; 8 nucleotides agree with TRBD1. From germline, CDR1 is SGHKS and CDR2 YYEKEE (reference sequence). Trimming cost V 0 bases and J 7 bases; bases outside gene matches: 3. The CDR3 spans 15 residues.

This chain joins TRBV19 and TRBJ1-4, with D uncertain. Trimming removed 7 bases from V and 7 bases from J, with 16 bases in between. Per the germline V gene, CDR1 is LNHDA and CDR2 is SQIVND (reference sequence). This CDR3 is 14 amino acids long. The CDR3 spells CASKPATLREKLFF. In nucleotides, the CDR3 is TGTGCCAGTAAACCGGCGACACTTCGTGAAAAACTGTTTTTT.

The CDR3 DNA reads TGCGCCAGCAGCCAAGATTTAACGGGACAGGGAGACATTCAGTACTTC. Its protein product is CASSQDLTGQGDIQYF. The chain uses TRBV4-3 and TRBJ2-4; 9 bases line up with TRBD1. The CDR3 extends over 16 amino acids. Trimming removed 0 bases from V and 8 bases from J; junction bases left unmatched: 8. Germline V gene sequence: CDR1 LGHNA, CDR2 YSLEER.

The chain employs TRBV19 and TRBJ1-6, with no clear D. The CDR3 runs to 17 residues. The V end lost 4 bases, the J end lost 0 bases, and 13 bases lay between the germline ends. Germline V lookup: CDR1 LNHDA, CDR2 SQIVND (reference sequence). The CDR3 loop is CASSTLERSSYNSPLHF. The CDR3 DNA sequence: TGTGCCAGTAGTACCCTCGAGAGGAGCTCCTATAATTCACCCCTCCACTTT.

This sequence joins TRBV6-6 and TRBJ2-1, with 9 bases identical to TRBD2. Germline V gene data show CDR1 as MNHNY and CDR2 as SVGAGI (reference sequence). The junction had 11 bases not matched to a gene; V was cut back by 4 bases and J by 10 bases. The CDR3 runs to 15 residues. The CDR3 is CASSFSGGAWGEQFF. The DNA of the CDR3 is TGTGCCAGCAGTTTTAGCGGGGGCGCCTGGGGGGAGCAGTTCTTC.

The chain recombines TRBV18 with TRBJ2-5, with unresolved D. CDR1 and CDR2 from the germline V gene are KGHSH and LQKENI. Trimming cost V 5 bases and J 2 bases, with 9 bases left between them. The CDR3 extends over 13 amino acids. CDR3 protein: CASSTFGQETQYF. In DNA form, the CDR3 reads TGTGCCAGCTCAACGTTCGGGCAAGAGACCCAGTACTTC.

This rearrangement joins TRBV6-6 to TRBJ2-2, with 7 positions matching TRBD1. The CDR3 consists of 14 residues. The V gene's germline CDR1 is MNHNY and CDR2 SVGAGI (reference sequence). Trimming at V came to 5 bases and at J to 6 bases, leaving 6 bases not matched to a gene. CDR3: CASSPRQGAGELFF. The CDR3 DNA follows: TGTGCCAGCAGTCCCCGACAGGGAGCCGGGGAGCTGTTTTTT.

The chain couples TRBV19 to TRBJ2-3, with 11 bases lining up with TRBD2. The ends lost 3 bases at V and 0 bases at J; junction bases unmatched: 5. Germline V gives CDR1 LNHDA, CDR2 SQIVND (reference sequence). This CDR3 is built from 17 residues. CDR3 nucleotides: TGTGCCAGTAGTATTCTAGCGGGGGGACCTAGCACAGATACGCAGTATTTT. This sequence encodes CASSILAGGPSTDTQYF.

The CDR3 protein is CASGSGRVDTQYF. Written as DNA, the CDR3 is TGTGCCAGCGGAAGCGGGAGGGTTGATACGCAGTATTTT. The rearrangement uses TRBV7-8 and TRBJ2-3, with TRBD2 matching over 10 bases. Germline loops: CDR1 SGHVS, CDR2 FQNEAQ. The CDR3 runs to 13 residues. The V and J ends lost 8 bases and 6 bases, in that order; junction bases with no gene match: 5.

The sample holds one count of this clone. The chain uses TRBV10-1 and TRBJ1-1; no clear D. Per the germline V gene, CDR1 is WNHNN and CDR2 is SYGVQD (reference sequence). V dropped 5 bases and J dropped 0 bases, with 7 bases sitting between them. The CDR3 consists of 13 residues. The CDR3 DNA follows: TGCGCCAGCAGTTCCACTCTGAACACTGAAGCTTTCTTT. Protein: CASSSTLNTEAFF.